Listed below are T cell receptor beta chains from one sample, sequenced in a study of blood T cells in healthy people across ages. TCRdb processed the 5' RACE reads anew with MiXCR; each CDR3 protein has one entry. The top ten hold around 11% of the sample, which has approximately 1.5 million distinct CDR3 sequences, roughly 32% seen once. Sequenced material: blood. The receptors derive from a woman aged 25 to 39 in good health. CDR3s leave out the opening cysteine and the closing phenylalanine or tryptophan.

>TRBV10-3|TRBJ2-7
AISDGTASSYEQY
>TRBV6-2/TRBV6-3|TRBJ2-3
ASSPTLVEQY
>TRBV29-1|TRBJ2-7
SARGTGSLYEQY
>TRBV11-2|TRBJ2-4
ASSRDREVHIQY
>TRBV20-1|TRBJ1-1
SARDVAGAHTEAF
>TRBV20-1|TRBJ1-5
SAQEARWGRYQPQH
>TRBV6-5|TRBJ1-1
ASSYARGSTEAF
>TRBV20-1|TRBJ2-7
SARPGATRIYEQY
>TRBV15|TRBJ2-1
ATSTGLAGGQSSVEF
>TRBV20-1|TRBJ2-1
SARDPLASYNEQF
>TRBV5-5|TRBJ1-2
ASSTGTGSYGYT
>TRBV18|NA
ASSPTGGFEQY
>TRBV28|TRBJ2-7
ASHPRLASYEQY
>TRBV3-1|TRBJ2-5
ASSHLRDRKFDQETQY
>TRBV20-1|TRBJ2-7
SARGILAGGYEQY
>TRBV20-1|TRBJ2-2
SAEVESGELF
>TRBV5-1|TRBJ2-5
ASSSGQGQTQY
>TRBV4-1|TRBJ2-2
ASSQDSDGELF
>TRBV6-6|TRBJ1-2
ASSYIQGAEGYT
>TRBV20-1|TRBJ2-1
SARDETSGSGQF
>TRBV12-3/TRBV12-4|TRBJ1-5
ASSPLGGGNQPQH
>TRBV3-1|TRBJ1-4
ASSQEESRSLF
>TRBV18|TRBJ2-1
ASSPPMGQGNEQF
>TRBV24-1|TRBJ1-1
ATRTGSIEAF
>TRBV20-1|TRBJ1-2
SASSGRGYGYT
>TRBV9|TRBJ1-2
ASSVGTMAQLNYGYT
>TRBV28|TRBJ2-1
ASSVVERYNEQF
>TRBV4-1|TRBJ1-1
ASSQVEGLNTEAF
>TRBV7-9|TRBJ2-7
ASSLAQGRIFEQY
>TRBV28|TRBJ2-4
ASSFPAVGVHIQY
>TRBV20-1|TRBJ1-1
SAREFGNTEAF
>TRBV10-2|TRBJ1-2
ASGPGTDYGYT
>TRBV7-3|TRBJ2-3
ASSLTGRGPTDTQY
>TRBV9|TRBJ2-1
ASSEPAGTSGRYTYNEQF
>TRBV4-1|TRBJ2-1
ASSQSGTGPGEQF
>TRBV13|TRBJ1-6
ASSYAGNSPLH
>TRBV20-1|TRBJ1-2
SASKGQGDGYT
>TRBV20-1|TRBJ2-3
SARDRWGTDTQY
>TRBV6-5|TRBJ2-2
ASSFPLSGGTNTGELF
>TRBV6-1|TRBJ1-1
ASSTTAKLAF
>TRBV2|TRBJ2-3
ASSESMGTDTQY
>TRBV20-1|TRBJ2-1
SASSAGGPLGNEQF
>TRBV27|TRBJ1-2
ASSQSRGKGAYGYT
>TRBV27|TRBJ1-5
ASTPTGEGNQPQH
>TRBV7-2|TRBJ1-6
ASSLRRDSPLH
>TRBV5-1|TRBJ2-2
ASSPRADGELF
>TRBV12-3/TRBV12-4|TRBJ2-3
ASTLRGLGTDTQY
>TRBV7-3|TRBJ2-1
ASSLTTASGYNEQF
>TRBV18|NA
ASSISGLAGVGEQY